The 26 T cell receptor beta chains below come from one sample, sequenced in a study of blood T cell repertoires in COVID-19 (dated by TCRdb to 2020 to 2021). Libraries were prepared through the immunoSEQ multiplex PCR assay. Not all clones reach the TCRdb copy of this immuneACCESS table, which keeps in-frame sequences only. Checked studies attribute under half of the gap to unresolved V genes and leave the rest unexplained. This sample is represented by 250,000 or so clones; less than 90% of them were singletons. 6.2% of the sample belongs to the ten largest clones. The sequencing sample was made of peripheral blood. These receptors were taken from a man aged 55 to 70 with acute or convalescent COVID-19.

Here the CDR3 DNA reads TGCGCCAGCAGCTTATCTTTATCGGGAGAGACCCAGTACTTC. Its translation is CASSLSLSGETQYF. This sequence joins TRBV5-1 and TRBJ2-5; the D is unclear. The V end lost 2 bases, the J end lost 4 bases, and 12 bases lay between the germline ends. Germline loops: CDR1 SGHRS, CDR2 YFSETQ. This CDR3 contains 14 residues. The complete variable domain, with remaining parts taken from reference TRBV5-1 and TRBJ2-5, reads KAGVTQTPRYLIKTRGQQVTLSCSPISGHRSVSWYQQTPGQGLQFLFEYFSETQRNKGNFPGRFSGRQFSNSRSEMNVSTLELGDSALYLCASSLSLSGETQYFGPGTRLLVL.

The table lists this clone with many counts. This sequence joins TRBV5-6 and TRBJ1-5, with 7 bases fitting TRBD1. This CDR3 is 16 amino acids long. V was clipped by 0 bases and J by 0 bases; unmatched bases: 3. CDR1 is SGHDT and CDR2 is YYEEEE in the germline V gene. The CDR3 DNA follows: TGTGCCAGCAGCTTGGCCAAGGGGGCTAGCAATCAGCCCCAGCATTTT. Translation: CASSLAKGASNQPQHF.

The CDR3 protein is CASSLLRDSNYGYTF. CDR3 in DNA: TGTGCCAGCAGTTTGCTACGGGACAGTAACTATGGCTACACCTTC. The genes are TRBV28 and TRBJ1-2, with 7 bases identical to TRBD1. V lost 3 bases and J lost 1; bases outside the gene matches: 5. The germline V gene has CDR1 MDHEN and CDR2 SYDVKM. This CDR3 has 15 amino acids.

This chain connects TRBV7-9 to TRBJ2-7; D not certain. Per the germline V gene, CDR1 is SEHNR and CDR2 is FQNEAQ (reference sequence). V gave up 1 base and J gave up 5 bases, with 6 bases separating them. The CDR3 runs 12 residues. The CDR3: CASSLESHEQYF. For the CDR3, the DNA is TGTGCCAGCAGCTTAGAATCTCACGAGCAGTACTTC.

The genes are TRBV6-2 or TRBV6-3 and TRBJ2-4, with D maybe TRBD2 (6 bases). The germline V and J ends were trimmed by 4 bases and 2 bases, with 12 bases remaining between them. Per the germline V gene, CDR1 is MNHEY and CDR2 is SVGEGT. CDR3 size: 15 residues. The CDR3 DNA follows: TGTGCCAGCAGTTCTCTCGGAGGGCCCAAAAACATTCAGTACTTC. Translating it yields CASSSLGGPKNIQYF.

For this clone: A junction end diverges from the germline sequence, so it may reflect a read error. The CDR3 DNA is TGTGCCAGCAGTTACTCGTACACAGAAGCTTTCTTT. This gives the protein CASSYSYTEAFF. V is TRBV6-2 or TRBV6-3 and J is TRBJ1-1; D not resolved. This CDR3 has 12 residues. Germline V gene lookup returns CDR1 MNHEY and CDR2 SVGEGT.

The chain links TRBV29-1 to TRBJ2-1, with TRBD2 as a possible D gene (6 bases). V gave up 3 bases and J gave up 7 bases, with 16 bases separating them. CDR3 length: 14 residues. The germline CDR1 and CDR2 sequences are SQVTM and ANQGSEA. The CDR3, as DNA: TGCAGCGTTGATTTTAGCGGCAGATCTAATGAGCAGTTCTTC. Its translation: CSVDFSGRSNEQFF.

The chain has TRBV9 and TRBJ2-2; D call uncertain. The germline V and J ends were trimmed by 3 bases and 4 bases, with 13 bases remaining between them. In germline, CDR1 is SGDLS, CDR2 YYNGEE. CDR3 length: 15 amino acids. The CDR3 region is CASSGPRVATGELFF. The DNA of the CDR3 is TGTGCCAGCAGCGGCCCGAGAGTAGCCACCGGGGAGCTGTTTTTT.

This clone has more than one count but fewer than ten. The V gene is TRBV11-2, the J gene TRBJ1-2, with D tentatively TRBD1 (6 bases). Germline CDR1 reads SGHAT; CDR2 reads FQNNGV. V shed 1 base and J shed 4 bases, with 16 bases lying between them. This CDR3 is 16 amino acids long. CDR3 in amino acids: CASSLGRTPGVYGYTF. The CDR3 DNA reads TGTGCCAGCAGCTTAGGTCGGACACCAGGGGTCTATGGCTACACCTTC.

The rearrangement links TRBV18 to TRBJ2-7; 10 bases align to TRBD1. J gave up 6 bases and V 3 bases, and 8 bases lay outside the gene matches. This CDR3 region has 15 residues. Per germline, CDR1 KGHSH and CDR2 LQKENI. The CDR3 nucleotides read TGTGCCAGCTCACCGCCCGGGACAGGGGTTTCCGAGCAGTACTTC. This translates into CASSPPGTGVSEQYF.

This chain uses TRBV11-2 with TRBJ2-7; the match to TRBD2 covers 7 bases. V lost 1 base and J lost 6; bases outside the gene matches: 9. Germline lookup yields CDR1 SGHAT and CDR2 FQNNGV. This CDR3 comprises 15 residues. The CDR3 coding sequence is TGTGCCAGCAGCTTAGCGGGGGGAATAAGGGTCGAGCAGTACTTC. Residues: CASSLAGGIRVEQYF.

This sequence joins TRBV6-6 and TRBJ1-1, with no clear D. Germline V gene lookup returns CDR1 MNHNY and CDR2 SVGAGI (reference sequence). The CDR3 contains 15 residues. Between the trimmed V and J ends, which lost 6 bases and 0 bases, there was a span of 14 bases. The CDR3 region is CASSPVMGLNTEAFF. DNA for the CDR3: TGTGCCAGCAGCCCCGTTATGGGCCTGAACACTGAAGCTTTCTTT.

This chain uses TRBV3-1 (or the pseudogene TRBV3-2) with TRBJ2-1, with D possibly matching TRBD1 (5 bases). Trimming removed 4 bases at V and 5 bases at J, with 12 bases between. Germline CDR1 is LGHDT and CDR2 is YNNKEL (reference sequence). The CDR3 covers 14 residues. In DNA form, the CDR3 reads TGTGCCAGCAGCCCACCGACAGTCCACAATGAGCAGTTCTTC. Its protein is CASSPPTVHNEQFF.

The DNA for the CDR3 is TGTGCCAGCAGCGTAACGGGACAGGGGTACACGGGCTACACCTTC. Translating it yields CASSVTGQGYTGYTF. The chain combines TRBV9 with TRBJ1-2; 10 nucleotides match TRBD1. CDR1 is SGDLS and CDR2 is YYNGEE in the germline V gene. CDR3 length equals 15 residues. Losses at the gene ends were 1 base for V and 8 bases for J; bases not matched to a gene: 8.

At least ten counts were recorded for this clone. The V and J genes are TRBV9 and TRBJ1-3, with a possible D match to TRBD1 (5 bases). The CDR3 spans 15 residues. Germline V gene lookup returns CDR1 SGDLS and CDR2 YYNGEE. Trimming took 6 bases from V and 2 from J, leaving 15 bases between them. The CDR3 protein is CASKPGRATGNTIYF. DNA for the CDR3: TGTGCCAGCAAACCGGGCAGGGCTACTGGAAACACCATATATTTT. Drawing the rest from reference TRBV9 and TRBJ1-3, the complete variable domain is DSGVTQTPKHLITATGQRVTLRCSPRSGDLSVYWYQQSLDQGLQFLIQYYNGEERAKGNILERFSAQQFPDLHSELNLSSLELGDSALYFCASKPGRATGNTIYFGEGSWLTVV.

The CDR3 reads CASSLGLAGEQYF. The CDR3, as DNA: TGTGCCAGCAGCCTGGGACTAGCGGGGGAGCAGTACTTC. The J gene is TRBJ2-7, the V gene TRBV11-2, with 13 bases matching TRBD2. Germline V gene data show CDR1 as SGHAT and CDR2 as FQNNGV. The CDR3 covers 13 residues. Unmatched junction bases numbered 2, after V lost 5 bases and J lost 7 bases. The full variable domain, rest sourced from reference TRBV11-2 and TRBJ2-7, is EAGVAQSPRYKIIEKRQSVAFWCNPISGHATLYWYQQILGQGPKLLIQFQNNGVVDDSQLPKDRFSAERLKGVDSTLKIQPAKLEDSAVYLCASSLGLAGEQYFGPGTRLTVT.

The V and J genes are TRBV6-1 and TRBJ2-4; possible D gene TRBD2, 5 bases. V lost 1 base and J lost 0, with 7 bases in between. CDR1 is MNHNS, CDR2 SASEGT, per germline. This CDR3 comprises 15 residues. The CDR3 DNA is TGTGCCAGCAGTGAAGAGCGGTTAGCCAAAAACATTCAGTACTTC. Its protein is CASSEERLAKNIQYF.

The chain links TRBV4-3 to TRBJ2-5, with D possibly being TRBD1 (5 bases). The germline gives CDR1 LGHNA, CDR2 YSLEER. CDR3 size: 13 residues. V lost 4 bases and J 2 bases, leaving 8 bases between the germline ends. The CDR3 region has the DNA TGCGCCAGCAGCCGCGACAGACAAGAGACCCAGTACTTC. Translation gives CASSRDRQETQYF.

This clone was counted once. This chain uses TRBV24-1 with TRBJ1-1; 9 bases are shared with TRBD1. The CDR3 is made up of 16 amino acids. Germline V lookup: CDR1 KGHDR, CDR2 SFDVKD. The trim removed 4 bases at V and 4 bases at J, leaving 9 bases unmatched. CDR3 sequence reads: CATSDSTGGESTEAFF. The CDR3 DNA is TGTGCCACCAGTGACTCGACAGGGGGGGAGAGCACTGAAGCTTTCTTT.

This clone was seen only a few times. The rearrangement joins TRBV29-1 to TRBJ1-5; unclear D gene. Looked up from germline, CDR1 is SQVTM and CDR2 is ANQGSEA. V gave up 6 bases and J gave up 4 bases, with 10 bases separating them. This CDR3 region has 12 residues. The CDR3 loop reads CSVRHQNQPQHF. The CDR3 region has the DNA TGCAGCGTAAGACATCAGAATCAGCCCCAGCATTTT.

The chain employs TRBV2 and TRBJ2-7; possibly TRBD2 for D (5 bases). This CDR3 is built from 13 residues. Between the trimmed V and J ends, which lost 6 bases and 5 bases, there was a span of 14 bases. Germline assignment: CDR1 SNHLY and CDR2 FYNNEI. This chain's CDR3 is CASSIISGNEQYF. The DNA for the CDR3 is TGTGCCAGCAGCATAATCTCGGGGAACGAGCAGTACTTC.

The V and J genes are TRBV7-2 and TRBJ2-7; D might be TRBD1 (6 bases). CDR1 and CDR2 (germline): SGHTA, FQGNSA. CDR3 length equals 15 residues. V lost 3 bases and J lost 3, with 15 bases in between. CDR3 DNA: TGTGCCAGCAGCTTCGTACAGGGAAGCGACTACGAGCAGTACTTC. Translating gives CASSFVQGSDYEQYF.

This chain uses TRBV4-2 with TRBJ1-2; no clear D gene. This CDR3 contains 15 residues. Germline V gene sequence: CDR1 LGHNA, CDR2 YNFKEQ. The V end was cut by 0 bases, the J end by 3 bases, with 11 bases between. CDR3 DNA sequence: TGTGCCAGCAGCCAAGATCTGGGAGGATACTATGGCTACACCTTC. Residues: CASSQDLGGYYGYTF.

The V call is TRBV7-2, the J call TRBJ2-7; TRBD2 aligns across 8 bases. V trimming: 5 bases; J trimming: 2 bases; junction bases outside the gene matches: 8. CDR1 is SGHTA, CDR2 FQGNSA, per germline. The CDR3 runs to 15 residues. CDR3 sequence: CASSLLLAEAYEQYF. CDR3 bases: TGTGCCAGCAGCCTGTTACTAGCGGAGGCCTACGAGCAGTACTTC.

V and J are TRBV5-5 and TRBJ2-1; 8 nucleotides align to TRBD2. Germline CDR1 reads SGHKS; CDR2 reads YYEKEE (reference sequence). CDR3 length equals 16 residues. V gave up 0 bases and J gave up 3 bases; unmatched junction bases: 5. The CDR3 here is CASSLASSGFYNEQFF. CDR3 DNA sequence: TGTGCCAGCAGCTTGGCTTCTAGCGGGTTCTACAATGAGCAGTTCTTC.

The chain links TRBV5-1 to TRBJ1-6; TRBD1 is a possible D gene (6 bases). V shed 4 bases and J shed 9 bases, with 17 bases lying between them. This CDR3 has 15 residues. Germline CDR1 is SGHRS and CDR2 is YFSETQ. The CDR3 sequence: CASSLDTARGSPLHF. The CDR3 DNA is TGCGCCAGCAGCCTAGACACGGCCAGGGGTTCACCCCTCCACTTT.